A single T cell receptor beta chain is shown here with its context. Its antigen is not known. Primers used in a second PCR of about 6 to 11 cycles were a sample-barcoded 5' primer and a J-beta primer mix. A single record per CDR3 protein comes from TCRdb applying MiXCR to the 5' RACE reads. The sample contains some 790,000 distinct CDR3 sequences, more than 25% of which appear only once. CDR1 and CDR2 (germline): LGHDT, YNNKEL (reference sequence). The CDR3 is made up of 14 amino acids. Deletions cut 4 bases from V and 7 bases from J, with 16 bases between. Each sample used at least 7 million PBMCs. RNA extraction gave at least 5.5 micrograms of total RNA per sample. This sample stems from a study of blood T cells in healthy people across ages. Whole-study results and caveats: Significant beta diversity loss was already apparent by age approximately 40, declining roughly linearly. Both naive CD4+ cell counts and diversity were greater in long-lived donors than in aged donors.

Sequencing input: blood. The source of this sequence is a woman of 80 years or more in good health. V gene TRBV3-1 combines with J gene TRBJ1-2, with D possibly being TRBD1 (5 bases). The CDR3 DNA sequence: TGTGCCAGCAGCCGGATCAGAGGGGCCTTTGGCTACACCTTC. Translated, it gives CASSRIRGAFGYTF.